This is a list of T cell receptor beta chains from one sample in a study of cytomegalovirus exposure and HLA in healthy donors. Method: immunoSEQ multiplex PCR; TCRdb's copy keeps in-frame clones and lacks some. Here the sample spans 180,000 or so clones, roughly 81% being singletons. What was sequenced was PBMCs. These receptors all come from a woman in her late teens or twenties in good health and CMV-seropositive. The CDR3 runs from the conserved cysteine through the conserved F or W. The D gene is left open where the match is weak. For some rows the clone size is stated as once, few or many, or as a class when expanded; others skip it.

DNA: TGTGCCAGCAGCATACAGGCTAACTATGGCTACACCTTC
CDR3: CASSIQANYGYTF
D: .
size: .
V: TRBV7-8
J: TRBJ1-2

DNA: TGTGCCTGGAGTAGCGGGGCCAACGTCCTGACTTTC
CDR3: CAWSSGANVLTF
D: .
size: .
V: TRBV30
J: TRBJ2-6

DNA: TGTGCCAGCAATGCCGGGACTAGCGTCCCCGATGAGCAGTTCTTC
CDR3: CASNAGTSVPDEQFF
D: TRBD2
size: .
V: TRBV2
J: TRBJ2-1

DNA: TGTGCCAGCAGTGAAAGGTCCGGAGGGCAGCCCCAGCATTTT
CDR3: CASSERSGGQPQHF
D: .
size: .
V: TRBV6-1
J: TRBJ1-5

DNA: TGTGCCAGTAGTCTTCGGGACAACCTCCACTACGAGCAGTACTTC
CDR3: CASSLRDNLHYEQYF
D: .
size: .
V: TRBV19
J: TRBJ2-7

DNA: TGTGCCAGCAGTTACCCACCCGGTCTCACCGGGGAGCTGTTTTTT
CDR3: CASSYPPGLTGELFF
D: .
size: .
V: TRBV6-6
J: TRBJ2-2

DNA: TGTGCCAGCAGCCTCGGGGATCCTAGCGGTTACAATGAGCAGTTCTTC
CDR3: CASSLGDPSGYNEQFF
D: TRBD2
size: few
V: TRBV28
J: TRBJ2-1

DNA: TGTGCCCAAGACAGGGCCGGCGGGAACGAGCAGTACTTC
CDR3: CAQDRAGGNEQYF
D: .
size: .
V: TRBV30
J: TRBJ2-7

DNA: TGTGCCAGCAGCTTGGACAGGTACAATGAGCAGTTCTTC
CDR3: CASSLDRYNEQFF
D: TRBD1
size: .
V: TRBV7-6
J: TRBJ2-1

DNA: TGTGCCAGCAGCCCTCGGACAGGGGTGGAGTACGAGCAGTACTTC
CDR3: CASSPRTGVEYEQYF
D: TRBD1
size: once
V: TRBV7-9
J: TRBJ2-7

DNA: TGCGCCAGCAGCTTGGGACCTAGGACTAGCGGGAGCTCCTACGAGCAGTACTTC
CDR3: CASSLGPRTSGSSYEQYF
D: TRBD2
size: .
V: TRBV5-1
J: TRBJ2-7

DNA: TGTGCCAGCAGCCAAGAGGGGTATAGCGGGGGGGCCGTTGAGCAGTTCTTC
CDR3: CASSQEGYSGGAVEQFF
D: TRBD2
size: .
V: TRBV4-2
J: TRBJ2-1

DNA: TGCGCCAGCAGCTTGGGGGTACGGAGAAACACTGAAGCTTTCTTT
CDR3: CASSLGVRRNTEAFF
D: .
size: .
V: TRBV5-1
J: TRBJ1-1

DNA: TGTGCCAGCAGCATCTCACTAGAAACCTACAATGAGCAGTTCTTC
CDR3: CASSISLETYNEQFF
D: .
size: .
V: TRBV7-8
J: TRBJ2-1

DNA: TGTGCTAGCAGCTTAGACAGGGATTCACCCCTCCACTTT
CDR3: CASSLDRDSPLHF
D: TRBD1
size: .
V: TRBV7-7
J: TRBJ1-6

DNA: TGCGCCAGCAGCCTACATAGCGGGGGCGAGCAGTACTTC
CDR3: CASSLHSGGEQYF
D: TRBD2
size: many
V: TRBV4-1
J: TRBJ2-7

DNA: TGCGCCAGCAGCCAAAGCCGGCTGGACGGCGCAGGGGACTATGGCTACACCTTC
CDR3: CASSQSRLDGAGDYGYTF
D: .
size: .
V: TRBV4-1
J: TRBJ1-2

DNA: TGTGCCAGCAGTTTACCTGAGGACACCGGGGAGCTGTTTTTT
CDR3: CASSLPEDTGELFF
D: .
size: .
V: TRBV28
J: TRBJ2-2

DNA: TGTGCCAGCAGACCTGGGACAGTTGCAACTAATGAAAAACTGTTTTTT
CDR3: CASRPGTVATNEKLFF
D: TRBD1
size: .
V: TRBV28
J: TRBJ1-4

DNA: TGTGCCACCTCCACCGCCGGGACTAGCGTCCAAGAGACCCAGTACTTC
CDR3: CATSTAGTSVQETQYF
D: TRBD2
size: few
V: TRBV15
J: TRBJ2-5

DNA: TGTGCCAGCGGTCTCCTTGGGCGTGCCTACGAGCAGTACTTC
CDR3: CASGLLGRAYEQYF
D: .
size: .
V: TRBV6-6
J: TRBJ2-7

DNA: TGCGCCAGCAGCCCCCCCCCGCCGGGATTCTATGGCTACACCTTC
CDR3: CASSPPPPGFYGYTF
D: .
size: .
V: TRBV4-1
J: TRBJ1-2

DNA: TGTGCCTGGAGCTTCTCCGGACAGGATGGGGGTGTAGCTTTCTTT
CDR3: CAWSFSGQDGGVAFF
D: TRBD1
size: .
V: TRBV30
J: TRBJ1-1

DNA: TGTGCCAGCAGTGTCGGGACAGGGGTTGGAGAGACCCAGTACTTC
CDR3: CASSVGTGVGETQYF
D: TRBD1
size: few
V: TRBV28
J: TRBJ2-5

DNA: TGTGCCTGGTCGGTTCCCGGGACAGATCCCTACGAGCAGTACTTC
CDR3: CAWSVPGTDPYEQYF
D: TRBD1
size: .
V: TRBV30
J: TRBJ2-7

DNA: TGTGCCAGCAGCTCCGCCATGGGCCAGACCCCGCGCTACACCTTC
CDR3: CASSSAMGQTPRYTF
D: .
size: .
V: TRBV13
J: TRBJ1-2

DNA: TGTGCCAGCAGCTTCGGGACAGGGTATAAGGATGAGCAGTTCTTC
CDR3: CASSFGTGYKDEQFF
D: TRBD1
size: .
V: TRBV5-6
J: TRBJ2-1

DNA: TGTGCCAGCAGCTTAGTGGGCGGGGGGGCCCGCCGGGAGACCCAGTACTTC
CDR3: CASSLVGGGARRETQYF
D: TRBD2
size: .
V: TRBV11-2
J: TRBJ2-5

DNA: TGTGCCAGCTCACCAGCAGGGGGTTCTGGAAACACCATATATTTT
CDR3: CASSPAGGSGNTIYF
D: TRBD1
size: .
V: TRBV18
J: TRBJ1-3

DNA: TGCACCAGCAGCCAAATCGGGGTTGGCACTGAAGCTTTCTTT
CDR3: CTSSQIGVGTEAFF
D: .
size: .
V: TRBV1
J: TRBJ1-1

DNA: TGTGCCAGCAGTAACCCGGGACAGGGCACCTACGAGCAGTACTTC
CDR3: CASSNPGQGTYEQYF
D: TRBD1
size: .
V: TRBV6-5
J: TRBJ2-7

DNA: TGTGCCAGCAGCCTCCCCCCTTCGGGGACCCAGTACTTC
CDR3: CASSLPPSGTQYF
D: .
size: once
V: TRBV7-2
J: TRBJ2-5

DNA: TGTGCCAGTAGGGGACAGGCGTCACTCTCCTACGAGCAGTACTTC
CDR3: CASRGQASLSYEQYF
D: TRBD1
size: .
V: TRBV19
J: TRBJ2-7

DNA: TGTGCCTGGAGTGTTAGCGGGGGCTACGAGCAGTACTTC
CDR3: CAWSVSGGYEQYF
D: TRBD2
size: few
V: TRBV30
J: TRBJ2-7

DNA: TGTGCCAGCAGGTACAGCGGGGCCCTGAATGAGCAGTTCTTC
CDR3: CASRYSGALNEQFF
D: TRBD2
size: few
V: TRBV11-2
J: TRBJ2-1

DNA: TGTGCCAGCAGCTTAATGTCGGGTGGAGTAGGCACAGATACGCAGTATTTT
CDR3: CASSLMSGGVGTDTQYF
D: .
size: few
V: TRBV7-6
J: TRBJ2-3

DNA: TGTGCCAGCAGCTTACAACTTAGCGGGGGGCCATGGGAGACCCAGTACTTC
CDR3: CASSLQLSGGPWETQYF
D: TRBD2
size: .
V: TRBV7-9
J: TRBJ2-5

DNA: TGTGCCAGCAGCTTAGCACCGTGGGACAGTACCTACGAGCAGTACTTC
CDR3: CASSLAPWDSTYEQYF
D: TRBD1
size: .
V: TRBV7-8
J: TRBJ2-7

DNA: TGCGCCAGCAGTCAACAGAGCAGCACAGATACGCAGTATTTT
CDR3: CASSQQSSTDTQYF
D: .
size: few
V: TRBV5-1
J: TRBJ2-3

DNA: TGCGCCAGCAGTGAAACTAGCGGGGAAACAGATACGCAGTATTTT
CDR3: CASSETSGETDTQYF
D: TRBD2
size: .
V: TRBV10-1
J: TRBJ2-3

DNA: TGTGCCAGCAGCTCTCTCCGTCATGAGCAGTTCTTC
CDR3: CASSSLRHEQFF
D: .
size: .
V: TRBV5-6
J: TRBJ2-1

DNA: TGTGCCAGCAGCCAAGTTGAGGCTGAAGCTTTCTTT
CDR3: CASSQVEAEAFF
D: .
size: .
V: TRBV14
J: TRBJ1-1

DNA: TGCGCCAGCAGCTTGGCGGGACAGCAGTATGGCTACACCTTC
CDR3: CASSLAGQQYGYTF
D: TRBD1
size: .
V: TRBV5-1
J: TRBJ1-2

DNA: TGTGCCAGCAGTCGGGGTATGGCGGGGGGGATAGAGACCCAGTACTTC
CDR3: CASSRGMAGGIETQYF
D: TRBD2
size: .
V: TRBV5-6
J: TRBJ2-5

DNA: TGCGCCAGCAACAGAGAAAGACAAGAGACCCAGTACTTC
CDR3: CASNRERQETQYF
D: .
size: .
V: TRBV10-1
J: TRBJ2-5

DNA: TGTGCCAGCAGTTTCCGTCCCCCGGACAGCCTTAACTATGGCTACACCTTC
CDR3: CASSFRPPDSLNYGYTF
D: .
size: .
V: TRBV27
J: TRBJ1-2

DNA: TGTGCCAGCAGTGAATTTAGGGGGAGGGGGGGCGAGCAGTACTTC
CDR3: CASSEFRGRGGEQYF
D: .
size: .
V: TRBV25-1
J: TRBJ2-7

DNA: TGTGCCAGCAGCCTAACCCGGACAGGGCCGGGAAACACCATATATTTT
CDR3: CASSLTRTGPGNTIYF
D: TRBD1
size: once
V: TRBV5-6
J: TRBJ1-3

DNA: TGTGCCAGCAGAGGTACCGACCGGGAACTGTTTTTT
CDR3: CASRGTDRELFF
D: .
size: .
V: TRBV7-9
J: TRBJ1-4

DNA: TGTGCCAGCAGTCTCCCCGGGACAGGCGGCGGGGAGCTGTTTTTT
CDR3: CASSLPGTGGGELFF
D: TRBD1
size: .
V: TRBV28
J: TRBJ2-2

DNA: TGCGCCAGCAGACCGGGACTAGGGGCAGATACGCAGTATTTT
CDR3: CASRPGLGADTQYF
D: TRBD2
size: .
V: TRBV10-1
J: TRBJ2-3

DNA: TGTGCCAGCAGTGAGCGGGGAGTCAGCAATCAGCCCCAGCATTTT
CDR3: CASSERGVSNQPQHF
D: .
size: .
V: TRBV2
J: TRBJ1-5

DNA: TGTGCCAGCAGCTTGCGAGGACAGGGGAGATACGAGCAGTACTTC
CDR3: CASSLRGQGRYEQYF
D: TRBD1
size: .
V: TRBV4-1
J: TRBJ2-7

DNA: TGCAGCGTAAACCCCGGGAGGGACGAGCAGTACTTC
CDR3: CSVNPGRDEQYF
D: TRBD2
size: .
V: TRBV29-1
J: TRBJ2-7

DNA: TGTGCCAGCAGCTTAAAAGCCCGGGAGGAGCGGAGCTCCTACAATGAGCAGTTCTTC
CDR3: CASSLKAREERSSYNEQFF
D: TRBD2
size: .
V: TRBV11-2
J: TRBJ2-1

DNA: TGTGCCAGCAGCTTCGGTCTTTGGCAGCCCCAGCATTTT
CDR3: CASSFGLWQPQHF
D: .
size: .
V: TRBV5-8
J: TRBJ1-5

DNA: TGTGCCAGTAGTACCGGGACTAGTCGTGTTGAGACCCAGTACTTC
CDR3: CASSTGTSRVETQYF
D: TRBD2
size: .
V: TRBV19
J: TRBJ2-5

DNA: TGTGCCAGTAGTATCCGGGGGAGGGAAAAACTGTTTTTT
CDR3: CASSIRGREKLFF
D: .
size: .
V: TRBV19
J: TRBJ1-4

DNA: TGTGCCAGCAGCCAAGAAGAGGACAGGGTCTATGGCTACACCTTC
CDR3: CASSQEEDRVYGYTF
D: TRBD1
size: .
V: TRBV4-2
J: TRBJ1-2

DNA: TGTGCCAGCAGCACAGGGTCTTTGGGCTACACCTTC
CDR3: CASSTGSLGYTF
D: .
size: .
V: TRBV28
J: TRBJ1-2